This is a list of T cell receptor beta chains from one sample in a study of identical twins. TCRdb redid the calling of the 5' RACE reads with MiXCR, one entry per CDR3 protein. The table has about 450,000 distinct CDR3 sequences, about 18% seen once. Sequenced input: naive T cells sorted from blood. Receptor source: a man aged 50 or older in good health. The conserved cysteine and the conserved F or W are not part of the CDR3 here. Fields, in order: V gene, J gene, CDR3 protein.

V gene: TRBV18; J gene: TRBJ1-2; CDR3 protein: ASSPPERTGYT
V gene: TRBV9; J gene: TRBJ2-2; CDR3 protein: ASSVDIGLAGGGTGELF
V gene: TRBV7-3; J gene: TRBJ2-1; CDR3 protein: ASSSVGDYNEQF
V gene: TRBV5-1; J gene: TRBJ2-5; CDR3 protein: ASSRSRDSQIGTQY
V gene: TRBV12-3/TRBV12-4; J gene: TRBJ1-6; CDR3 protein: ASSGGGRPLH
V gene: TRBV20-1; J gene: TRBJ2-3; CDR3 protein: SARDPAGPSTDTQY
V gene: TRBV25-1; J gene: TRBJ2-1; CDR3 protein: ASSVLASYEQF
V gene: TRBV28; J gene: TRBJ2-7; CDR3 protein: ASSPAGTGPSYEQY
V gene: TRBV20-1; J gene: TRBJ2-6; CDR3 protein: SAIWEHLSNSGANVLT
V gene: TRBV7-8; J gene: TRBJ1-2; CDR3 protein: ASSTTQGIYGYT
V gene: TRBV28; J gene: TRBJ2-1; CDR3 protein: ASSPGTGQF
V gene: TRBV29-1; J gene: TRBJ2-2; CDR3 protein: SAGRQQNTGELF
V gene: TRBV6-1; J gene: TRBJ1-2; CDR3 protein: ASQVGRVNYGYT
V gene: TRBV12-3/TRBV12-4; J gene: TRBJ2-7; CDR3 protein: ASSLVYRGVQY
V gene: TRBV20-1; J gene: TRBJ2-7; CDR3 protein: SARDGLGAFHEQY
V gene: TRBV7-9; J gene: TRBJ2-5; CDR3 protein: ASSLGSQGTQY
V gene: TRBV9; J gene: TRBJ2-6; CDR3 protein: ASSDNADGANVLT
V gene: TRBV12-3/TRBV12-4; J gene: TRBJ1-5; CDR3 protein: ASADREGQPQH
V gene: TRBV12-3/TRBV12-4; J gene: TRBJ2-1; CDR3 protein: ASTTGGPNEQF
V gene: TRBV5-5; J gene: TRBJ1-1; CDR3 protein: ASSLRQGPDTEAF
V gene: TRBV3-1; J gene: TRBJ1-4; CDR3 protein: ASSRDHLGRTANEKLF
V gene: TRBV20-1; J gene: TRBJ1-6; CDR3 protein: SARGGVLLNSPLH
V gene: TRBV5-4; J gene: TRBJ2-3; CDR3 protein: ASSLSNGYTDTQY
V gene: TRBV2; J gene: TRBJ2-2; CDR3 protein: ASSQDGRGGELF
V gene: TRBV29-1; J gene: TRBJ1-2; CDR3 protein: SVKDREDYGYT
V gene: TRBV29-1; J gene: TRBJ2-5; CDR3 protein: SVDHDRDRGGETQY
V gene: TRBV6-1; J gene: TRBJ2-5; CDR3 protein: ASTPWGKETQY
V gene: TRBV28; J gene: TRBJ2-5; CDR3 protein: ASGTGWTQY
V gene: TRBV6-2/TRBV6-3; J gene: TRBJ2-1; CDR3 protein: ASSLDRGRSNEQF
V gene: TRBV6-5; J gene: TRBJ1-4; CDR3 protein: ASSYSGATNEKLF
V gene: TRBV3-1; J gene: TRBJ2-7; CDR3 protein: ASSPGRGSYEQY
V gene: TRBV20-1; J gene: TRBJ1-2; CDR3 protein: SASIPGIT
V gene: TRBV20-1; J gene: TRBJ2-3; CDR3 protein: SARPAGPVLPTDTQY
V gene: TRBV15; J gene: TRBJ1-4; CDR3 protein: ATSRGIRVGEKLF
V gene: TRBV5-1; J gene: TRBJ2-1; CDR3 protein: ASSFAGTSLDEQF
V gene: TRBV3-1; J gene: TRBJ2-3; CDR3 protein: ASSQGLAGVGDTQY
V gene: TRBV27; J gene: TRBJ2-7; CDR3 protein: ASSLWPSGSYEQY